This note documents a single T cell receptor (beta chain) sequence. The data belong to a study of cytomegalovirus exposure and HLA in healthy donors. Germline-derived CDR1 and CDR2 are SGHTA and FQGTGA. The CDR3 extends over 16 amino acids. Trimming took 5 bases from V and 4 from J; bases not matched to a gene: 10. The PCR ran on 60 Vbeta and 13 Jbeta primers. Repertoires were generated with immunoSEQ multiplex PCR, while TCRdb's copy carries only in-frame clones and drops some. Here the sample spans around 76,000 clones, around 73% being singletons. This sequence originates from a middle-aged woman in good health and CMV-seropositive. This rearrangement joins TRBV7-3 to TRBJ2-5; 10 bases agree with TRBD1. The sequenced sample consisted of PBMCs. Here the CDR3 DNA reads TGTGCCAGCAGCAACTCCGGGACAGGGGCGGGAGAGACCCAGTACTTC. Translated: CASSNSGTGAGETQYF. Based on the CDR3 plus reference TRBV7-3 and TRBJ2-5, the full variable domain is GAGVSQTPSNKVTEKGKYVELRCDPISGHTALYWYRQSLGQGPEFLIYFQGTGAADDSGLPNDRFFAVRPEGSVSTLKIQRTERGDSAVYLCASSNSGTGAGETQYFGPGTRLLVL.